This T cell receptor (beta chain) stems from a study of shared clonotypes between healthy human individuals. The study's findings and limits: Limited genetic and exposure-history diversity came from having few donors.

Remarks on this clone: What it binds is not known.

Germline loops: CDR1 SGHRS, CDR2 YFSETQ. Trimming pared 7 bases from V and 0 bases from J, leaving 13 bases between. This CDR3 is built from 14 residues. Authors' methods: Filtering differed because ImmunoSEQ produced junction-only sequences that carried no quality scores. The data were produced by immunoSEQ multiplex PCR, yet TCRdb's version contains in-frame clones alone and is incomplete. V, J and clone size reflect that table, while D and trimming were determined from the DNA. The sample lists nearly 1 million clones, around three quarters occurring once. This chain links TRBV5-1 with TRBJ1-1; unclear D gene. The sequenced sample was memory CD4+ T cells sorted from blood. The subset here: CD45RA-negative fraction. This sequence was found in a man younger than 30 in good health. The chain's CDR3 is CASRTRAVNTEAFF. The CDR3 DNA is TGCGCCAGCCGTACCCGGGCGGTGAACACTGAAGCTTTCTTT.